Described below is a single TCR beta chain sequence and its context. Its cognate antigen is unknown. The data were obtained in a study of identical twins. Findings and limits, study-wide: Cross-sectional statistical analysis was relied on for the conclusions, without the same donors being followed. Alpha sequences out of frame and shared by twins had excess low generation probability.

After removal of 6 bases from V and 1 base from J, the junction contained 6 bases not matched to a gene. There are 16 residues in the CDR3. Looked up from germline, CDR1 is MNHNS and CDR2 is SASEGT. TCRdb reprocessed the 5' RACE reads with MiXCR, giving one entry per CDR3 protein. The sample yields 200,000 to 250,000 distinct CDR3 sequences, approximately 7% seen once. These data also featured in a second study, about yellow fever vaccine responses in identical twins.

J is TRBJ2-1 and V is TRBV6-1; 10 bases match TRBD2. This receptor was obtained from a woman aged 18-29 years in good health. Sequenced material: memory (CD45RO+) T cells sorted from blood. The CDR3 DNA sequence: TGTGCCAGCAGGGACGGACTAGCGGTTTCCTACAATGAGCAGTTCTTC. This encodes CASRDGLAVSYNEQFF.